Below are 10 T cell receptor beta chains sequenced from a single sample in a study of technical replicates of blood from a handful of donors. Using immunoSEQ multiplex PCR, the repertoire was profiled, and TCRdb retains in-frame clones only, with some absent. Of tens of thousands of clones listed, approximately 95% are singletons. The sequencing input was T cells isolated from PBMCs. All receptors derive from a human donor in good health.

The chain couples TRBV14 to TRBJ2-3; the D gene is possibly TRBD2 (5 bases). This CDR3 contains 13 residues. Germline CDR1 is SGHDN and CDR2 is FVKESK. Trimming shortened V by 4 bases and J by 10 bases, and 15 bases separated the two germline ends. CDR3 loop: CASSPFAGVAQYF. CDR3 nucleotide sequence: TGTGCCAGCAGCCCATTTGCGGGTGTGGCGCAGTATTTT.

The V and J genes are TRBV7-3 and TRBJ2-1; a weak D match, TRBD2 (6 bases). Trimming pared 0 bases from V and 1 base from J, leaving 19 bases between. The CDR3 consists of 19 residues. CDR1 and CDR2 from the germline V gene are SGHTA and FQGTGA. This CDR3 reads CASSLTPHRELSSYNEQFF. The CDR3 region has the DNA TGTGCCAGCAGCTTAACTCCCCACCGGGAGCTGAGTTCCTACAATGAGCAGTTCTTC.

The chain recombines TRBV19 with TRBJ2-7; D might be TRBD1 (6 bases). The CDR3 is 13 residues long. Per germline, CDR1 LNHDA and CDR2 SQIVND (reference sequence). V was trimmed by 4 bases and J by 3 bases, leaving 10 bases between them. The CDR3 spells CASSTGVGYEQYF. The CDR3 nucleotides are TGTGCCAGTAGTACAGGGGTTGGCTACGAGCAGTACTTC. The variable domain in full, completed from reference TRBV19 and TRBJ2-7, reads DGGITQSPKYLFRKEGQNVTLSCEQNLNHDAMYWYRQDPGQGLRLIYYSQIVNDFQKGDIAEGYSVSREKKESFPLTVTSAQKNPTAFYLCASSTGVGYEQYFGPGTRLTVT.

The CDR3 loop reads CASSQVRAQGLHRQPQHF. As DNA, the CDR3 is TGCGCCAGCAGCCAAGTCAGGGCGCAGGGCCTGCACCGGCAGCCCCAGCATTTT. This sequence joins TRBV4-1 and TRBJ1-5; tentative D call: TRBD1 (5 bases). Germline V gives CDR1 MGHRA, CDR2 YSYEKL. Trimming took off 1 base at V and 7 bases at J, with 23 bases between the two ends. The CDR3 consists of 18 residues.

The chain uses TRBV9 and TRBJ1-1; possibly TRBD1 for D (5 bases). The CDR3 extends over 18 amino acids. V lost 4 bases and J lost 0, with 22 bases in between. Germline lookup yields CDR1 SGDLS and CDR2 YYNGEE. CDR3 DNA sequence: TGTGCCAGCAGCACGCGGACGATAATGACAGACATGAACACTGAAGCTTTCTTT. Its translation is CASSTRTIMTDMNTEAFF. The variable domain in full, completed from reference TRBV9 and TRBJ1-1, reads DSGVTQTPKHLITATGQRVTLRCSPRSGDLSVYWYQQSLDQGLQFLIQYYNGEERAKGNILERFSAQQFPDLHSELNLSSLELGDSALYFCASSTRTIMTDMNTEAFFGQGTRLTVV.

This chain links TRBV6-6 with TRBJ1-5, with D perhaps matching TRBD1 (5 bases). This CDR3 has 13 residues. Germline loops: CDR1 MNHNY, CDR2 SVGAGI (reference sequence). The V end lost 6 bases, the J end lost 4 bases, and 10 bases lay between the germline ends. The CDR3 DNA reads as TGTGCCAGCAGCGAACAGGATAATCAGCCCCAGCATTTT. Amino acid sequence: CASSEQDNQPQHF.

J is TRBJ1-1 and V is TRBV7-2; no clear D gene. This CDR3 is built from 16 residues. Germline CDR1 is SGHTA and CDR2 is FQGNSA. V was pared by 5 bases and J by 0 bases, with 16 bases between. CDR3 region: CASSPLPAALNTEAFF. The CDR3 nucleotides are TGTGCCAGCAGCCCACTTCCAGCGGCATTGAACACTGAAGCTTTCTTT.

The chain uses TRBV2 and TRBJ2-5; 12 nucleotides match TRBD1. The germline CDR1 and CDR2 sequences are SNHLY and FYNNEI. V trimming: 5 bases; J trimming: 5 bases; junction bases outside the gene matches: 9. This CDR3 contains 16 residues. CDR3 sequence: CASSIQGQGAWETQYF. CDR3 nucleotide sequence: TGTGCCAGCAGTATACAGGGACAGGGGGCGTGGGAGACCCAGTACTTC.

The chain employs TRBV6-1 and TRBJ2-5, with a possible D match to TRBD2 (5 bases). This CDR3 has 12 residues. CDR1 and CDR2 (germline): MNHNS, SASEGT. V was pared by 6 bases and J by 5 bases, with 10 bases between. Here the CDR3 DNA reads TGTGCCAGCAGCCCCAAGCGGGAGACCCAGTACTTC. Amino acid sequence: CASSPKRETQYF.

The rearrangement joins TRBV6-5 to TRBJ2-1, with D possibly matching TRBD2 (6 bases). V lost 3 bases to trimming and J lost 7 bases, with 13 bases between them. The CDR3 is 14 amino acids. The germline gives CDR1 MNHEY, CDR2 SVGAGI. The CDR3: CASSYRSSGNEQFF. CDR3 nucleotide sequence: TGTGCCAGCAGTTATAGGTCAAGCGGGAATGAGCAGTTCTTC.